This T cell receptor (beta chain) stems from a study of T-cell reconstitution after alpha-beta-depleted transplantation in children. Study conclusions and caveats: TCRbeta diversity was high at day 60 in some patients (a result of surviving recipient T cells and thymic progenitors).

This clonotype was counted a few times. Its antigen is still unknown. CDR1 is SNHLY, CDR2 FYNNEI, per germline. The V end lost 6 bases, the J end lost 4 bases, and 10 bases lay between the germline ends. The CDR3 is 12 residues long. Using unique molecular identifiers, the investigators prepared the TCRbeta library. From the PCR reads, TCRdb called clonotypes with MiXCR, one entry per CDR3 protein. The sample yields roughly 570,000 distinct CDR3 sequences, over 20% seen once. The J gene is TRBJ2-7, the V gene TRBV2; D not resolved. This receptor was obtained from a boy less than two years old with Wiskott-Aldrich syndrome, due to receive a stem cell transplant. The source was PBMCs, collected before TCRalphabeta/CD19-depleted stem cell transplant. The CDR3 coding sequence is TGTGCCAGCAGGTCGCAAAGGTACGAGCAGTACTTC. This codes for CASRSQRYEQYF. The whole variable domain, filled in from reference TRBV2 and TRBJ2-7, reads EPEVTQTPSHQVTQMGQEVILRCVPISNHLYFYWYRQILGQKVEFLVSFYNNEISEKSEIFDDQFSVERPDGSNFTLKIRSTKLEDSAMYFCASRSQRYEQYFGPGTRLTVT.